This T cell receptor beta chain was documented in a study of blood T cell repertoires in COVID-19. Followed over time, Seattle patients had been enrolled while infection was active. Only a few counts were recorded for this clone. The CDR3 is 13 amino acids. V was trimmed by 7 bases and J by 3 bases, leaving 13 bases between them. Germline loops: CDR1 SEHNR, CDR2 FQNEAQ (reference sequence). Measured with immunoSEQ multiplex PCR; TCRdb has only the in-frame clones, and not every one. Counted here are about 350,000 clones, 88% occurring once; the ten biggest clones make up about 6.7%. The chain combines TRBV7-9 with TRBJ2-7; the D gene is possibly TRBD1 (7 bases). Input material: peripheral blood. This sequence was found in a woman between 65 and 79 years old with COVID-19, enrolled during active disease. The CDR3 sequence: CASTAGQFYEQYF. The CDR3 bases are TGTGCCAGCACCGCGGGACAGTTCTACGAGCAGTACTTC.